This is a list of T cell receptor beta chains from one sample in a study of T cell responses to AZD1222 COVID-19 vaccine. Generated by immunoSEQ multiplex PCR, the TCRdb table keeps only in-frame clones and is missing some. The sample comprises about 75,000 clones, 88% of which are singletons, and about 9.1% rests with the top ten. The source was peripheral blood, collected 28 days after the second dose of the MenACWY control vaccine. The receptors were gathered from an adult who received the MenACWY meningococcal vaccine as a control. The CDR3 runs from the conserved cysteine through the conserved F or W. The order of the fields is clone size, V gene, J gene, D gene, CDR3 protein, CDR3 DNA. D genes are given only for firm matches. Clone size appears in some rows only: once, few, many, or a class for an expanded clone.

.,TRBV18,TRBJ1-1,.,CASSPQILGEDTEAFF,TGTGCCAGCTCACCACAGATTTTGGGGGAGGACACTGAAGCTTTCTTT
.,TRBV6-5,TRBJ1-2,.,CASTALNYGYTF,TGTGCCAGCACGGCACTTAACTATGGCTACACCTTC
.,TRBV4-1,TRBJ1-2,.,CASSQGVARYGYTF,TGCGCCAGCAGCCAAGGAGTAGCGCGTTATGGCTACACCTTC
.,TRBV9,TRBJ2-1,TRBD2,CASSVASSGVGVEQFF,TGTGCCAGCAGCGTAGCCTCTAGCGGGGTGGGAGTGGAGCAGTTCTTC
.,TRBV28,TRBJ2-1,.,CASSRGRNEQFF,TGTGCCAGCAGTCGGGGGAGGAATGAGCAGTTCTTC
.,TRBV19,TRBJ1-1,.,CASSLSRDTEAFF,TGTGCCAGTAGTCTTTCGCGGGACACTGAAGCTTTCTTT
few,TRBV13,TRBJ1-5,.,CASSLGALNQPQHF,TGTGCCAGCAGCTTAGGGGCACTAAATCAGCCCCAGCATTTT
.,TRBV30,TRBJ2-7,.,CAGGTDLAYEQYF,TGTGCCGGGGGGACAGACCTCGCCTACGAGCAGTACTTC
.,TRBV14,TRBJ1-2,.,CASSQYGGRGYGYTF,TGTGCCAGCAGCCAATATGGAGGAAGAGGCTATGGCTACACCTTC
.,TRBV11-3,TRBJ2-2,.,CASSLGTGRTGELFF,TGTGCCAGCAGCTTAGGTACAGGGCGCACCGGGGAGCTGTTTTTT